The sequence of this T cell receptor (beta chain) was determined in a study of blood T cell repertoires in COVID-19. The wider study: T cells, B-cell-depleted T cells, or PBMCs supplied cDNA or gDNA.

There are 17 residues in the CDR3. V gave up 8 bases and J gave up 0 bases; unmatched junction bases: 8. Germline CDR1 is SNHLY and CDR2 is FYNNEI. Original data processing: Estimated nucleated cell counts came from reference gene primer amplification. The assay was immunoSEQ multiplex PCR, and TCRdb's table has in-frame clones only and misses some. V and J calls and clone size are those listed in that table; D and trimming were worked out from the DNA. The sample lists roughly 170,000 clones, approximately 81% seen once, with approximately 5.1% in the top ten. Participants came from under 30 US areas, aged about 18 to 95 years. Participants' reported clinical history set cohort assignment.

Sequencing used PBMCs or T cells enriched from blood (not recorded which). The source is a woman aged 40 to 55 with acute COVID-19. The chain carries TRBV2 and TRBJ2-6; TRBD2 aligns across 9 bases. CDR3 sequence reads: CASRGTSSGSGANVLTF. Written as DNA, the CDR3 is TGTGCCAGCCGAGGGACTAGCAGTGGCTCTGGGGCCAACGTCCTGACTTTC.